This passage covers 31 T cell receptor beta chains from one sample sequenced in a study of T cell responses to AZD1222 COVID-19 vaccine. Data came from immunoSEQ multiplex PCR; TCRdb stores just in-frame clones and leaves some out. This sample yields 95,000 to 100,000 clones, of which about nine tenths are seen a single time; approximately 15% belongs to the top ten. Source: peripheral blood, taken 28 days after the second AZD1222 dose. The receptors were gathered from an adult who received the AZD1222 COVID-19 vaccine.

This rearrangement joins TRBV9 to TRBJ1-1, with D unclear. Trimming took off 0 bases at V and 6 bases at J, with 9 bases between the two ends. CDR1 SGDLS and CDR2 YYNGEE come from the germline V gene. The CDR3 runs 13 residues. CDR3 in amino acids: CASSVGGKAEAFF. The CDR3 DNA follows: TGTGCCAGCAGCGTAGGAGGGAAAGCTGAAGCTTTCTTT. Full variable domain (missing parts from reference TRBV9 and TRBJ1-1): DSGVTQTPKHLITATGQRVTLRCSPRSGDLSVYWYQQSLDQGLQFLIQYYNGEERAKGNILERFSAQQFPDLHSELNLSSLELGDSALYFCASSVGGKAEAFFGQGTRLTVV.

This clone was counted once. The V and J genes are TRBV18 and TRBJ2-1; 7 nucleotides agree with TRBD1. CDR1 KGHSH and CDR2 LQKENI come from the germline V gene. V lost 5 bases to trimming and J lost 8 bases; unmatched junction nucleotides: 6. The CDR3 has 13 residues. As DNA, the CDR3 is TGTGCCAGCTCAAGCACAGGGGTGGATGAGCAGTTCTTC. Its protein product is CASSSTGVDEQFF.

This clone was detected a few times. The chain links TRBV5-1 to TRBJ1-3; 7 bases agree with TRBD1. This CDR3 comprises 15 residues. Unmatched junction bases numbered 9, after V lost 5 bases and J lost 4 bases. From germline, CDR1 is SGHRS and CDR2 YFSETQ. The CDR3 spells CASSKRTGEGNTIYF. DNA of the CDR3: TGCGCCAGCAGTAAAAGGACAGGAGAGGGAAACACCATATATTTT.

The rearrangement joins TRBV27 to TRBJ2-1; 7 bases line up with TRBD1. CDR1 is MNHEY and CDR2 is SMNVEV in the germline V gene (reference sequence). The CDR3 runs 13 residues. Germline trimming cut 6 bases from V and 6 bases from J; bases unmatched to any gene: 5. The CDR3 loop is CASSRWDSNEQFF. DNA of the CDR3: TGTGCCAGCAGCAGGTGGGACAGCAATGAGCAGTTCTTC.

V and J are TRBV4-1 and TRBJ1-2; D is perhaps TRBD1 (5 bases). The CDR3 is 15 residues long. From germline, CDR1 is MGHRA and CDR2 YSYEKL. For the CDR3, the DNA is TGCGCGGCGAAGGGGTCCGGGACCACTAACTATGGCTACACCTTC. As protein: CAAKGSGTTNYGYTF.

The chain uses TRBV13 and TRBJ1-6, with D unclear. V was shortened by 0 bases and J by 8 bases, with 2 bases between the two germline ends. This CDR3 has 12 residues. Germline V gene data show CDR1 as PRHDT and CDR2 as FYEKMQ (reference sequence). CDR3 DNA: TGTGCCAGCAGCTTAGGGGATTCACCCCTCCACTTT. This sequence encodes CASSLGDSPLHF.

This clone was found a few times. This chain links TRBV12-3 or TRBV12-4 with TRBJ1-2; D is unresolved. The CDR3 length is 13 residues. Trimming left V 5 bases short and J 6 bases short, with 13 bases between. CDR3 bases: TGTGCCAGCAGTAAAGAGGGCTGGGATGGCTACACCTTC. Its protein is CASSKEGWDGYTF.

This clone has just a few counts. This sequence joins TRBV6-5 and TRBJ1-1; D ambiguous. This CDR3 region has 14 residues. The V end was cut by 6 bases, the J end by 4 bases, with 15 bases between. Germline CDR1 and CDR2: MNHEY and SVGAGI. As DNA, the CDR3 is TGTGCCAGCAGCCCCGCCCAGGATGGCACTGAAGCTTTCTTT. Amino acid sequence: CASSPAQDGTEAFF.

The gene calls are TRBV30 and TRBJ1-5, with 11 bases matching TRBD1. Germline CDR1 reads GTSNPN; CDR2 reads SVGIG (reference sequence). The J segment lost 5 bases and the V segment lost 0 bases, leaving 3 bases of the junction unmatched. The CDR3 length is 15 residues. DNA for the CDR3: TGTGCCTGGAGTGTGGGGACAGGGGGACATCAGCCCCAGCATTTT. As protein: CAWSVGTGGHQPQHF.

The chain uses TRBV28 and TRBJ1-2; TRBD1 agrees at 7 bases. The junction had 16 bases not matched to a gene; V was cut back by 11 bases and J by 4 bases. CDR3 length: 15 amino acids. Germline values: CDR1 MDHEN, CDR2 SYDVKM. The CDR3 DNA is TGTGCCTCGACTCGCGCACCGGGACAGATCTATGGCTACACCTTC. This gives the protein CASTRAPGQIYGYTF.

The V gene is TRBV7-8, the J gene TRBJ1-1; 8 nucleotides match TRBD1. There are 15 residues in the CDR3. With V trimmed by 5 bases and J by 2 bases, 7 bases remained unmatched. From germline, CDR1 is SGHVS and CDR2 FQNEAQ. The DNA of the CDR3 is TGTGCCAGCAGCCTAACTGACAGGGGCAACACTGAAGCTTTCTTT. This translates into CASSLTDRGNTEAFF.

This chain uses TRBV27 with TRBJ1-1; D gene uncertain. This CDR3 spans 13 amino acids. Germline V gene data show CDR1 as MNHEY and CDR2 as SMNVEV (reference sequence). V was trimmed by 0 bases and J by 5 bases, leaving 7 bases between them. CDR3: CASSLSWETEAFF. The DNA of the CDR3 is TGTGCCAGCAGTTTATCCTGGGAGACTGAAGCTTTCTTT.

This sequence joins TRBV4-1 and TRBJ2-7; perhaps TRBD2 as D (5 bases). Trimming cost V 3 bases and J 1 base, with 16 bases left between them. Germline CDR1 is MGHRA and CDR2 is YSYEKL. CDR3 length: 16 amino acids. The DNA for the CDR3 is TGCGCCAGCAGCCACTTTTCAGCGGATAGTTCCTACGAGCAGTACTTC. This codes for CASSHFSADSSYEQYF.

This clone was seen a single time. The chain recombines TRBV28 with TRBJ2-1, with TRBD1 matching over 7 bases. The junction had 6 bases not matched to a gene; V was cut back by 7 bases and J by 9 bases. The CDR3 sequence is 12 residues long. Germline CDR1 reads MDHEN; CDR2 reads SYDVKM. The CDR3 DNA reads TGTGCCAGCACTACAGGGGTTGCTGAGCAGTTCTTC. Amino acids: CASTTGVAEQFF.

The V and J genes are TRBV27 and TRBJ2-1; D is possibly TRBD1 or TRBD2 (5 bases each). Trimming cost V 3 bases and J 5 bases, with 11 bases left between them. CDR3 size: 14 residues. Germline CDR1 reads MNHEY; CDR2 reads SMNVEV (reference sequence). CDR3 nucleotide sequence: TGTGCCAGCAGTTTCGGGACGGAGGACAATGAGCAGTTCTTC. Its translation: CASSFGTEDNEQFF.

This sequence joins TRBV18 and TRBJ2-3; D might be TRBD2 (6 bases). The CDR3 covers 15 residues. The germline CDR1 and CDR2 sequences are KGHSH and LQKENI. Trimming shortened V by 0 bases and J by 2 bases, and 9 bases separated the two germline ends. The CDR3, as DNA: TGTGCCAGCTCACCACCGCAGCGGGCCACAGATACGCAGTATTTT. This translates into CASSPPQRATDTQYF.

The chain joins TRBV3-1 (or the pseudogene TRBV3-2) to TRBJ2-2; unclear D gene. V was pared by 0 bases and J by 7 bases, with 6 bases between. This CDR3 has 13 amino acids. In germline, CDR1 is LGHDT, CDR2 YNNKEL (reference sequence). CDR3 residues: CASSQDPGGELFF. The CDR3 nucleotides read TGTGCCAGCAGCCAAGACCCTGGCGGGGAGCTGTTTTTT.

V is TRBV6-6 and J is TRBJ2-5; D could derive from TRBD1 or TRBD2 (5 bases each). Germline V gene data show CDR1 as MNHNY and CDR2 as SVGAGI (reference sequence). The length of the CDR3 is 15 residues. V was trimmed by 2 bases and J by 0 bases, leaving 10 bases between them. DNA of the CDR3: TGTGCCAGCAGTTACAGGGACCGCTACCAAGAGACCCAGTACTTC. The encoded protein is CASSYRDRYQETQYF.

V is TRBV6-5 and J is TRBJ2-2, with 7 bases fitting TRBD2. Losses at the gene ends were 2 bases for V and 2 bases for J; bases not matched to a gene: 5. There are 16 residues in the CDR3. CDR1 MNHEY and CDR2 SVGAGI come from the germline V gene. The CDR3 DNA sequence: TGTGCCAGCAGTTACGCCGGGACTACCAACACCGGGGAGCTGTTTTTT. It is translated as CASSYAGTTNTGELFF.

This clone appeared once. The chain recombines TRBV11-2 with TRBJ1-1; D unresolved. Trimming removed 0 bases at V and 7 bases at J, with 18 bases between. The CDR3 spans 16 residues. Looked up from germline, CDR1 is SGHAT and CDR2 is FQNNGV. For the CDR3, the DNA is TGTGCCAGCAGCTTAGAAGGTGTGGGAGTACATTTTGAAGCTTTCTTT. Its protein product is CASSLEGVGVHFEAFF. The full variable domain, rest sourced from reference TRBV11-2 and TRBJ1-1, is EAGVAQSPRYKIIEKRQSVAFWCNPISGHATLYWYQQILGQGPKLLIQFQNNGVVDDSQLPKDRFSAERLKGVDSTLKIQPAKLEDSAVYLCASSLEGVGVHFEAFFGQGTRLTVV.

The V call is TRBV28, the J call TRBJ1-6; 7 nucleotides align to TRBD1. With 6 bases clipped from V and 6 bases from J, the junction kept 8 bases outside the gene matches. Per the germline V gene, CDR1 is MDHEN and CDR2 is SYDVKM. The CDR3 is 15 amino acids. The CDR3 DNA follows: TGTGCCAGCAGGCCCGACAGGGTACCTAATTCACCCCTCCACTTT. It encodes CASRPDRVPNSPLHF.

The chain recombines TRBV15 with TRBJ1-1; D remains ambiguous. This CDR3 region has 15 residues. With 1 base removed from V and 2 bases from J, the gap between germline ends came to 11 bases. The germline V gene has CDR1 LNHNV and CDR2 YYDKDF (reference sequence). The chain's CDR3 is CATSRGSNTNTEAFF. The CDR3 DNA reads TGTGCCACCAGCAGAGGGTCGAACACTAACACTGAAGCTTTCTTT.

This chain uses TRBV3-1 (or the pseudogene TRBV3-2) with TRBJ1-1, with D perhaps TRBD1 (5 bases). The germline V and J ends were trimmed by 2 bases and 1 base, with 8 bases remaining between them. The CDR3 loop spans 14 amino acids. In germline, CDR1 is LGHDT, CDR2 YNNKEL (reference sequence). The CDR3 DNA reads TGTGCCAGCAGCCAAAAGGACAAGAACACTGAAGCTTTCTTT. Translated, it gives CASSQKDKNTEAFF.

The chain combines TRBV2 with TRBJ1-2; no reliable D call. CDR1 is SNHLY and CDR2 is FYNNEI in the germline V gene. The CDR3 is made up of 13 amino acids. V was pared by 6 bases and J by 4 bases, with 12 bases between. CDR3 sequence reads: CASRLPEPYGYTF. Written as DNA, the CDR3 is TGTGCCAGCAGATTACCAGAACCCTATGGCTACACCTTC.

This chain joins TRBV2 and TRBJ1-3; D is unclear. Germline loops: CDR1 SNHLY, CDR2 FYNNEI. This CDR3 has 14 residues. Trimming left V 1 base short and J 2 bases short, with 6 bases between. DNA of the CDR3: TGTGCCAGCAGTGAAGGAACACCTGGAAACACCATATATTTT. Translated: CASSEGTPGNTIYF. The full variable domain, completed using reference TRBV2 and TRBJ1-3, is EPEVTQTPSHQVTQMGQEVILRCVPISNHLYFYWYRQILGQKVEFLVSFYNNEISEKSEIFDDQFSVERPDGSNFTLKIRSTKLEDSAMYFCASSEGTPGNTIYFGEGSWLTVV.

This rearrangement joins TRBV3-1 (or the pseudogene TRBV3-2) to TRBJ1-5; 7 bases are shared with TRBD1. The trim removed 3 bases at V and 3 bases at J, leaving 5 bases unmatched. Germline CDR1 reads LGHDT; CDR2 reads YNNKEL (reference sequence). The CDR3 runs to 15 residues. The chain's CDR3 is CASSQGTAANQPQHF. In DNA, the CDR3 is TGTGCCAGCAGCCAGGGGACAGCAGCCAATCAGCCCCAGCATTTT.

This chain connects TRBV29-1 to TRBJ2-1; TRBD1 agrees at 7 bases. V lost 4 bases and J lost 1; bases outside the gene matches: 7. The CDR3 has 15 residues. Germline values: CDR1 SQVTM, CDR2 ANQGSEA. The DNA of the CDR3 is TGCAGCGTTGGAGGGGGCCCCCTGTCCTACAATGAGCAGTTCTTC. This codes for CSVGGGPLSYNEQFF.

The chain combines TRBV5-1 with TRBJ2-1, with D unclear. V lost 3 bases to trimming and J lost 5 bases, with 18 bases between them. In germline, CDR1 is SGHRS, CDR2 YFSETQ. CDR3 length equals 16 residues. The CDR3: CASSYHPLRPDNEQFF. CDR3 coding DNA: TGCGCCAGCAGCTACCACCCCTTACGACCCGACAATGAGCAGTTCTTC.

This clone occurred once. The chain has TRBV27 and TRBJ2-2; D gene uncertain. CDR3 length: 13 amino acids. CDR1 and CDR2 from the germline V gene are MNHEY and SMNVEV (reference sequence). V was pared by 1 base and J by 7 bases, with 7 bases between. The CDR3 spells CASSLLMDGELFF. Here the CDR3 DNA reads TGTGCCAGCAGTTTATTAATGGACGGGGAGCTGTTTTTT.

The CDR3 loop is CASSHQTGGSTF. In nucleotides, the CDR3 is TGTGCCAGCAGCCACCAAACAGGGGGGTCCACCTTC. The chain carries TRBV3-1 (or the pseudogene TRBV3-2) and TRBJ1-2; 8 bases fit TRBD1. Trimming took 3 bases from V and 13 from J; bases not matched to a gene: 7. The CDR3 length is 12 residues. Per germline, CDR1 LGHDT and CDR2 YNNKEL (reference sequence).

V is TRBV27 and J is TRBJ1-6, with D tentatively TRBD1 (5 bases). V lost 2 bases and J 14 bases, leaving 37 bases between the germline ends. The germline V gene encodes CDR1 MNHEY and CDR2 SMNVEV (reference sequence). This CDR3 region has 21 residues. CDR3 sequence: CASSLRSLTFPGTLRGWALHF. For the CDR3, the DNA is TGTGCCAGCAGTTTACGTTCCCTGACCTTCCCCGGGACTTTGCGAGGTTGGGCCCTCCACTTT.